These T cell receptor beta chains were read from a single sample in a study of memory CD4+ T cells and cytomegalovirus serostatus. Here immunoSEQ multiplex PCR was the method, and the copy in TCRdb shows in-frame clones only, minus some. Among roughly 67,000 clones listed, about three quarters were seen once. The sample was memory CD4+ T cells from blood. Receptors were obtained from an adult in good health and CMV-seropositive. Each CDR3 is given with its conserved first and last residue. A D gene is named only where the DNA matches it firmly. For some rows the clone size is stated as once, few or many, or as a class when expanded; others skip it.

d_call,clone_size,v_call,j_call,cdr3_nt,cdr3_aa
-,once,TRBV7-2,TRBJ1-5,TGTGCCAGCAGCCCTGATTCGGGAGAAAATCAGCCCCAGCATTTT,CASSPDSGENQPQHF
-,many,TRBV11-2,TRBJ2-1,TGTGCCAGCAGCTTCTCTTTTAACAATGAGCAGTTCTTC,CASSFSFNNEQFF
-,-,TRBV4-2,TRBJ1-2,TGTGCCAGCAGCCAAGATACGAAGGGCTATGGCTACACCTTC,CASSQDTKGYGYTF
-,-,TRBV7-3,TRBJ2-3,TGTGCCAGCAGCTTATACCCAGCGGTCACAGATACGCAGTATTTT,CASSLYPAVTDTQYF
-,-,TRBV4-3,TRBJ2-1,TGCGCCAGCAGCCAAGGTGACGGGAGCAGAAATGAGCAGTTCTTC,CASSQGDGSRNEQFF
-,-,TRBV18,TRBJ1-4,TGTGCCAGCTCACAGGGGGTCGCTGGTGAAAAACTGTTTTTT,CASSQGVAGEKLFF
TRBD2,-,TRBV5-1,TRBJ2-1,TGCGCCAGCAGCGGTGTAGCGGGAGGGCACAATGAGCAGTTCTTC,CASSGVAGGHNEQFF
-,-,TRBV7-2,TRBJ1-4,TGTGCCAGCAGCTTACGGGGAGTCCCAGAGCAAGGGGAAAAACTGTTTTTT,CASSLRGVPEQGEKLFF
-,-,TRBV10-3,TRBJ1-1,TGTGCCATCAGCGGTCAGGGACCTGAAGCTTTCTTT,CAISGQGPEAFF
-,-,TRBV28,TRBJ2-2,TGTGCCAGCAGTTTACCCCTTGCCACCGGGGAGCTGTTTTTT,CASSLPLATGELFF
-,-,TRBV19,TRBJ1-2,TGTGCCAGTAGTACCCCCCCCGGGACTGTCTATGGCTACACCTTC,CASSTPPGTVYGYTF
TRBD1,-,TRBV5-1,TRBJ1-5,TGCGCCAGCAGCTTTGGGGCAGGGGGGGATCAGCCCCAGCATTTT,CASSFGAGGDQPQHF
-,-,TRBV5-1,TRBJ2-7,TGCGCCAGCAGCTTGGGGTTCCAGGGAGAGGGCTACGAGCAGTACTTC,CASSLGFQGEGYEQYF